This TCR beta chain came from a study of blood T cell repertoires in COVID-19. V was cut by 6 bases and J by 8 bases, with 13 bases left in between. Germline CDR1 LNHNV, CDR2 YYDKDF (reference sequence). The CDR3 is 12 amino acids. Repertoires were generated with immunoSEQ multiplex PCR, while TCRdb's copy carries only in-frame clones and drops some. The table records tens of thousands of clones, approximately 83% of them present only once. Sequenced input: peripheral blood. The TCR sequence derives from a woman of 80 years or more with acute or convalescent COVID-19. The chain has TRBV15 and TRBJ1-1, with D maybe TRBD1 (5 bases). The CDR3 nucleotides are TGTGCCACCAGTCGTTCGGGGGGGGAAGCTTTCTTT. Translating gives CATSRSGGEAFF. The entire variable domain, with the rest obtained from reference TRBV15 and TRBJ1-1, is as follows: DAMVIQNPRYQVTQFGKPVTLSCSQTLNHNVMYWYQQKSSQAPKLLFHYYDKDFNNEADTPDNFQSRRPNTSFCFLDIRSPGLGDTAMYLCATSRSGGEAFFGQGTRLTVV.